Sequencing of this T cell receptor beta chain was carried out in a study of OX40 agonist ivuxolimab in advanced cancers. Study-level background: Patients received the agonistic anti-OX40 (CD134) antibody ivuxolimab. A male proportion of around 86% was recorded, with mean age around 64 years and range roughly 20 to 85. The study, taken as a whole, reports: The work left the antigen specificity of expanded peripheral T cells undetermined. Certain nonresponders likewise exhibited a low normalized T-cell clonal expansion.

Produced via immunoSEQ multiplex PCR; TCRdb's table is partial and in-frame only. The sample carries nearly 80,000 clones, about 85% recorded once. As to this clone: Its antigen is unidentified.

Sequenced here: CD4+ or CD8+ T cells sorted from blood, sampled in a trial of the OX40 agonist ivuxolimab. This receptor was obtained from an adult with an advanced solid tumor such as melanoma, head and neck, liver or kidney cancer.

CDR3 sequence reads: CASATGQGLSYEQYF. CDR3 coding DNA: TGTGCTAGTGCCACGGGACAGGGTCTCTCCTACGAGCAGTACTTC. The genes are TRBV12-5 and TRBJ2-7; 9 nucleotides line up with TRBD1. The CDR3 has 15 amino acids. Per the germline V gene, CDR1 is LGHNT and CDR2 is FRNRAP. Unmatched junction bases numbered 7, after V lost 7 bases and J lost 0 bases.